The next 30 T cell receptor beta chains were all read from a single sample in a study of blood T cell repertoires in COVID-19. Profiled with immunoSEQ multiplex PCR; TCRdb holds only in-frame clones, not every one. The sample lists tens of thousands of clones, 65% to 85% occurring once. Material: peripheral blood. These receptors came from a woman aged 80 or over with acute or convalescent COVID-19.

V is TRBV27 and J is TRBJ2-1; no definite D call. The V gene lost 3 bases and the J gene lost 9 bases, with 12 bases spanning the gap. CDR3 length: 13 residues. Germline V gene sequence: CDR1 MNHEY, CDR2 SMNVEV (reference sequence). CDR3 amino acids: CASSFQAHREQFF. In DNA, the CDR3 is TGTGCCAGCAGTTTCCAAGCCCACCGTGAGCAGTTCTTC.

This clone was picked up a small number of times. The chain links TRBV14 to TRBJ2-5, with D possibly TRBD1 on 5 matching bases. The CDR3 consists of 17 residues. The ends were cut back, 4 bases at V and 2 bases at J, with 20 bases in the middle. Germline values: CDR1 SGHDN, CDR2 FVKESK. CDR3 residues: CASSRTPLSFVQETQYF. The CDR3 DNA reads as TGTGCCAGCAGCCGGACACCGCTTTCGTTCGTGCAAGAGACCCAGTACTTC.

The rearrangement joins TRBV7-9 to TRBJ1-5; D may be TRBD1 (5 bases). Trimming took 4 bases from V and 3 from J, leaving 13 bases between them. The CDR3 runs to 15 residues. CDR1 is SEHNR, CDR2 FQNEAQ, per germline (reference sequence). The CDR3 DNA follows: TGTGCCAGCAGCTCGGGACTCCTTCCCAATCAGCCCCAGCATTTT. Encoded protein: CASSSGLLPNQPQHF.

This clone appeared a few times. The CDR3 nucleotides read TGTGCCAGCAAAGCGGGCAGGGACGACTATGGCTACACCTTC. This codes for CASKAGRDDYGYTF. The chain is built from TRBV27 and TRBJ1-2, with D possibly being TRBD1 (5 bases). This CDR3 has 14 residues. V lost 7 bases, J lost 3 bases, and 15 bases lay in between. CDR1 and CDR2 (germline): MNHEY, SMNVEV (reference sequence).

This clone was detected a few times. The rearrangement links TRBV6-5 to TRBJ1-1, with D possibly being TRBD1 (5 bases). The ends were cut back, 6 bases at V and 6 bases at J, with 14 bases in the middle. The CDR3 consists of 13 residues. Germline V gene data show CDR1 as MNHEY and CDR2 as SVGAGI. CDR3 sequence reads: CASSPAWTSEAFF. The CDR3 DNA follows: TGTGCCAGCAGCCCAGCCTGGACATCTGAAGCTTTCTTT.

CDR3 amino acids: CASSYSSGASYNEQFF. The CDR3 region has the DNA TGTGCCAGCAGTTACTCTAGCGGGGCCTCCTACAATGAGCAGTTCTTC. The rearrangement joins TRBV6-5 to TRBJ2-1, with 8 bases identical to TRBD2. CDR1 MNHEY and CDR2 SVGAGI come from the germline V gene. The CDR3 is 16 residues long. The junction had 1 base not matched to a gene; V was cut back by 0 bases and J by 0 bases.

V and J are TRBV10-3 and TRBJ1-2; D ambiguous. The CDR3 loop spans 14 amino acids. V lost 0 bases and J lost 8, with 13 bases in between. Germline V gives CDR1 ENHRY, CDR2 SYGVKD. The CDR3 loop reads CAISESVLTRGYTF. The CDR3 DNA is TGTGCCATCAGTGAGTCGGTGCTTACTAGGGGCTACACCTTC.

The CDR3 nucleotides are TGTGCCACCAGTGATTCAGGGACTAGGCAAGAGACCCAGTACTTC. Amino acid sequence: CATSDSGTRQETQYF. The rearrangement links TRBV24-1 to TRBJ2-5, with TRBD2 matching 8 bases. With V trimmed by 2 bases and J by 2 bases, 3 bases remained unmatched. CDR1 is KGHDR, CDR2 SFDVKD, per germline. The CDR3 totals 15 residues.

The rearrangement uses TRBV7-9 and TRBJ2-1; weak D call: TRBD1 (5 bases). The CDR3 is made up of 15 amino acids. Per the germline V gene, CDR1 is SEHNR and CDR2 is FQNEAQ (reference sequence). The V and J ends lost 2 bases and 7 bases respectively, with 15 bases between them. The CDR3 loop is CASSLQGQFTNEQFF. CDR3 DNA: TGTGCCAGCAGCTTACAGGGCCAGTTTACTAATGAGCAGTTCTTC. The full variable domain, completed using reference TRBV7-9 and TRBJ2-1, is DTGVSQNPRHKITKRGQNVTFRCDPISEHNRLYWYRQTLGQGPEFLTYFQNEAQLEKSRLLSDRFSAERPKGSFSTLEIQRTEQGDSAMYLCASSLQGQFTNEQFFGPGTRLTVL.

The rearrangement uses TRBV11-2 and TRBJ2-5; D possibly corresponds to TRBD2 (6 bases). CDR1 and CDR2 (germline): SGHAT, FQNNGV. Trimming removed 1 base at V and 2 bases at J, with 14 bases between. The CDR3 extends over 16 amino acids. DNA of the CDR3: TGTGCCAGCAGCTTAGGTGGGGTGGGGACTCAAGAGACCCAGTACTTC. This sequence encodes CASSLGGVGTQETQYF.

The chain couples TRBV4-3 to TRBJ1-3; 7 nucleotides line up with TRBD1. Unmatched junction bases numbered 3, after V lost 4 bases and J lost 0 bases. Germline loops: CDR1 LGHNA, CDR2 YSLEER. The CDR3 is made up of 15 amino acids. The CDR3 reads CASSRTGDSGNTIYF. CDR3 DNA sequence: TGCGCCAGCAGCCGGACAGGAGACTCTGGAAACACCATATATTTT.

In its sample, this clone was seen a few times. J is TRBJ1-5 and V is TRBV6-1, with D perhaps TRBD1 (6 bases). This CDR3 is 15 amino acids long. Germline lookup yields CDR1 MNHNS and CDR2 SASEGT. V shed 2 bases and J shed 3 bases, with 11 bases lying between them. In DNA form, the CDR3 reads TGTGCCAGCAGTGAATCGGGGACATTCAATCAGCCCCAGCATTTT. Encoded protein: CASSESGTFNQPQHF.

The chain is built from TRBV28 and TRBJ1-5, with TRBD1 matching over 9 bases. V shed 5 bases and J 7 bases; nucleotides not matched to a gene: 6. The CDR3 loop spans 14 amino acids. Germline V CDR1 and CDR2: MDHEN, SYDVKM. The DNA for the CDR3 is TGTGCCAGCAGTGAGGGACAGGGTGTCCAGCCCCAGCATTTT. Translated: CASSEGQGVQPQHF.

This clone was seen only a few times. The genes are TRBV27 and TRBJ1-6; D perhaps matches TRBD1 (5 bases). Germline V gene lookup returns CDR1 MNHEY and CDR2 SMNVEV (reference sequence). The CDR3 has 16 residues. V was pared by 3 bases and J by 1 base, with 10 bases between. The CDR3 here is CASSLSGGSYNSPLHF. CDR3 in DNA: TGTGCCAGCAGTTTGAGCGGGGGATCCTATAATTCACCCCTCCACTTT.

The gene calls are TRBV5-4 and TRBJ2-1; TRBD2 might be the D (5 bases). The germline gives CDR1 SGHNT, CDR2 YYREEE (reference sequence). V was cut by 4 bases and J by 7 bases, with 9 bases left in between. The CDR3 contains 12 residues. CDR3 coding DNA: TGTGCCAGCAGCCGTAGGACTAATGAGCAGTTCTTC. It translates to CASSRRTNEQFF.

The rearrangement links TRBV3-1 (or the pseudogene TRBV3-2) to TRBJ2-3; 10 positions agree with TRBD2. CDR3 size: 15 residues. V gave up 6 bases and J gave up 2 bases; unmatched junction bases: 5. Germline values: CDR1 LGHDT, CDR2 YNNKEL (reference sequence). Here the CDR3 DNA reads TGTGCCAGCAGTCTCGGACTAGCGGACACAGATACGCAGTATTTT. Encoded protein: CASSLGLADTDTQYF.

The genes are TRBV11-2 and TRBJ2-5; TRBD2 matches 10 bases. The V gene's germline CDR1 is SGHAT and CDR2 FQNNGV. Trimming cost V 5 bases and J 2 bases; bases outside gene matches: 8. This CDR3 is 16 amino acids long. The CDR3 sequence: CASSRIAGGPQETQYF. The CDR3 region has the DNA TGTGCCAGCAGCCGAATAGCGGGAGGACCACAAGAGACCCAGTACTTC.

The CDR3: CASSETLTYNEQFF. CDR3 nucleotides: TGTGCCAGCAGTGAAACCCTAACCTACAATGAGCAGTTCTTC. The gene calls are TRBV25-1 and TRBJ2-1; no clear D gene. The CDR3 runs to 14 residues. V lost 2 bases and J 2 bases, leaving 7 bases between the germline ends. Germline V gives CDR1 MGHDK, CDR2 SYGVNS.

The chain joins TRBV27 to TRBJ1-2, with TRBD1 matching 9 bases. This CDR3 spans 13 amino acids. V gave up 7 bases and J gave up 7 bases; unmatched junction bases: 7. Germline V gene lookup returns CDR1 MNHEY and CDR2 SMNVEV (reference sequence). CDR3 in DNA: TGTGCCAGCACTGGACAGGGGATTGGTGGCTACACCTTC. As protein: CASTGQGIGGYTF.

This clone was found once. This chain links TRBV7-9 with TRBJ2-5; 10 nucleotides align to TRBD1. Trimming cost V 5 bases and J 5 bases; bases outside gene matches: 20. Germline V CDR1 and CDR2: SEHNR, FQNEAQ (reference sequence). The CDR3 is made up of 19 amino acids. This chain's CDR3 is CASSPPDRGRGLRRETQYF. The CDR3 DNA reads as TGTGCCAGCAGCCCGCCCGACAGGGGGCGGGGACTCCGGCGGGAGACCCAGTACTTC.

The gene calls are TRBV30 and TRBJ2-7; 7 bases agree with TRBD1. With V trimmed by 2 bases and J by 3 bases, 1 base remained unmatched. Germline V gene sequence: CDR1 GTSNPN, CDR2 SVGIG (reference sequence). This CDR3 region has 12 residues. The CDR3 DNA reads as TGTGCCTGGAGTCGGGACAGCTACGAGCAGTACTTC. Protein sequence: CAWSRDSYEQYF.

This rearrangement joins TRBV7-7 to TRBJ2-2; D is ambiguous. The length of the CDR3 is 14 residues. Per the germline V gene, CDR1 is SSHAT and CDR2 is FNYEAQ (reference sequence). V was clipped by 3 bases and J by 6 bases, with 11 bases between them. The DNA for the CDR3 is TGTGCCAGCAGCTTGGTTCGAGGTGCCGGGGAGCTGTTTTTT. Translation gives CASSLVRGAGELFF.

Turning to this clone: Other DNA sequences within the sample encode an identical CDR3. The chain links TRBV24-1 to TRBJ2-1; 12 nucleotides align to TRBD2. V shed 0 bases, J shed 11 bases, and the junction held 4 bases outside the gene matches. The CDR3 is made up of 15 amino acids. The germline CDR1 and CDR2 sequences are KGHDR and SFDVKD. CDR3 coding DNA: TGTGCCACCAGTGATTTGCGGCTAGCGGGAGGGCAGCAGTTCTTC. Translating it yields CATSDLRLAGGQQFF.

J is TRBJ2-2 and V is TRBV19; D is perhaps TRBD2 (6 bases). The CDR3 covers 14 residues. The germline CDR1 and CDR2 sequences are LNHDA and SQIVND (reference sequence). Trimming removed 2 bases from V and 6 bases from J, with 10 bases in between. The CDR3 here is CASSILGEAGELFF. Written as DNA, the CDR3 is TGTGCCAGTAGTATATTGGGGGAGGCCGGGGAGCTGTTTTTT.

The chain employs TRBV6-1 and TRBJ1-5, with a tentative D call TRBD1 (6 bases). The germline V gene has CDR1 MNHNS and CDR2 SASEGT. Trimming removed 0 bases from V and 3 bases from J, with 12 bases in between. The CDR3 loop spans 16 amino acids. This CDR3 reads CASSEAQGIANQPQHF. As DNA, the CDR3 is TGTGCCAGCAGTGAAGCTCAGGGGATCGCCAATCAGCCCCAGCATTTT.

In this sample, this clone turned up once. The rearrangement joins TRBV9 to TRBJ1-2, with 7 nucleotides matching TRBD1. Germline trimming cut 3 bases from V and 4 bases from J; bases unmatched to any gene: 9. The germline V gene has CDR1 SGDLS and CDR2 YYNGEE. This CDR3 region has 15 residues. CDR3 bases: TGTGCCAGCAGCGCGCGGACAGGCGAAGCCTATGGCTACACCTTC. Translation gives CASSARTGEAYGYTF.

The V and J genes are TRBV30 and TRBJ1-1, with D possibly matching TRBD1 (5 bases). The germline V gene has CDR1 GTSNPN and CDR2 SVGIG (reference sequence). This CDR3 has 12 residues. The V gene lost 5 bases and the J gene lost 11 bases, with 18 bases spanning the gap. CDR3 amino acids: CAWGPGLKVAFF. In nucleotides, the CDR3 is TGTGCCTGGGGACCGGGACTGAAGGTCGCTTTCTTT.

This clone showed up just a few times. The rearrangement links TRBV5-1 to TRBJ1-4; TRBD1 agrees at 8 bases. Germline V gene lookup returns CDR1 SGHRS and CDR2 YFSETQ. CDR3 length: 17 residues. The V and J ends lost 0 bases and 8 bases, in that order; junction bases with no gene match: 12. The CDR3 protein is CASSLAATGDLLEKLFF. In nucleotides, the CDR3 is TGCGCCAGCAGCTTGGCCGCGACAGGGGATTTGTTGGAAAAACTGTTTTTT.

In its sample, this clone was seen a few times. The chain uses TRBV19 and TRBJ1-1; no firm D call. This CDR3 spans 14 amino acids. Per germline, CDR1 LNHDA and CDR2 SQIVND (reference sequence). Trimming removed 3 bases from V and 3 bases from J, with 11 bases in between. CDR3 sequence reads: CASSIRGRHTEAFF. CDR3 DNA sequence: TGTGCCAGTAGTATCCGGGGTAGGCACACTGAAGCTTTCTTT.

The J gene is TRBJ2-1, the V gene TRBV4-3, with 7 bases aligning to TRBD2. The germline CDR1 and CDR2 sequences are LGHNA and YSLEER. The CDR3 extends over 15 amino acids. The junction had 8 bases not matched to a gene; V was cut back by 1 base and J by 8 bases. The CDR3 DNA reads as TGCGCCAGCAGCCAAGCGTGGGGAGGGTACGATGAGCAGTTCTTC. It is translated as CASSQAWGGYDEQFF.